Given below is one TCR beta chain in context. It has no known antigen specificity. Base qualities are missing; no much larger clone stands one base away. The data stem from a study of blood T cell repertoires in COVID-19 (dated by TCRdb to the early 2020s). Describing the broader study: Samples covering the acute and convalescent phases of COVID-19 were provided by collaborators in the United States, Italy and Spain. The material from the prospective study consisted of cDNA or gDNA derived from T cells, B-cell-depleted T cells, or PBMCs. Deeply sampled blood TCRbeta repertoires from subjects exposed to, actively infected with, or recovered from COVID-19 were included in the dataset. The repertoires were released in a freely available public database meant as a resource for research on the immune response to SARS-CoV-2. Samples came from the ongoing ImmuneRACE study (first 160 participants) plus 1,254 subjects from 6 global collaborators. Sample metadata almost always included a de-identified subject ID, COVID-19 status, age in years and sex. Where available, HLA class I and class II types were obtained from metadata supplied by the sample provider rather than from assay-based typing.

One collaborating source in Seattle enrolled patients while the patients were actively infected and followed the patients over time throughout the course of disease. Whole blood was collected in K2EDTA tubes by collaborating institutions according to the institutions' own protocols. For TCRbeta analysis, collaborator samples were shipped as frozen whole blood, as isolated PBMCs, or as DNA extracted from either sample type. The immunoSEQ Assay, a bias-controlled multiplex PCR, was used to amplify TCRbeta CDR3 regions from genomic DNA. The paper's processing steps were these. Within the assay, amplification of reference gene primers was used to estimate how many nucleated cells each sample contained. To quantify the absolute abundance of each unique TCRbeta CDR3 rearrangement, sequence reads were collapsed and filtered. For each sample, productive Simpson clonality was calculated as the square root of Simpson's diversity index across productive rearrangements. TCRdb took this table from immuneACCESS and kept in-frame rearrangements with V and J called. Such tables lack part of the clones; where checked against another copy, unresolved V genes explain under half of the gap, and the rest is unexplained. V, J and clone size derive from that table, while D and trimming were established from the DNA sequence. This sample gives about 120,000 clones in total; roughly 90% of them show up just once. Together, the top ten hold roughly 4.8% of the sample.

CDR1 and CDR2, per the germline V gene, are MDHEN and SYDVKM. The V and J ends are trimmed by 4 bases and 1 base, leaving 20 bases between them. There are 17 amino acids in the CDR3, from cysteine to phenylalanine inclusive. Just CDR3 DNA is preserved here, 51 bases in frame from base 1. Findings and caveats that apply to the study as a whole: How much clinical and demographic metadata was included differed by source and by participant, and the metadata was provided uncurated.

The sample taken for sequencing was peripheral blood. The V and J genes are TRBV28 and TRBJ2-7, with TRBD2 tentatively as D gene (5 bases match). This clonotype was obtained from a man in his 60s with COVID-19, enrolled during active disease. The nucleotide sequence is TGTGCCAGCAGTTCCCCATCCAGGACTGTATCATCCTACGAGCAGTACTTC. This encodes CASSSPSRTVSSYEQYF.